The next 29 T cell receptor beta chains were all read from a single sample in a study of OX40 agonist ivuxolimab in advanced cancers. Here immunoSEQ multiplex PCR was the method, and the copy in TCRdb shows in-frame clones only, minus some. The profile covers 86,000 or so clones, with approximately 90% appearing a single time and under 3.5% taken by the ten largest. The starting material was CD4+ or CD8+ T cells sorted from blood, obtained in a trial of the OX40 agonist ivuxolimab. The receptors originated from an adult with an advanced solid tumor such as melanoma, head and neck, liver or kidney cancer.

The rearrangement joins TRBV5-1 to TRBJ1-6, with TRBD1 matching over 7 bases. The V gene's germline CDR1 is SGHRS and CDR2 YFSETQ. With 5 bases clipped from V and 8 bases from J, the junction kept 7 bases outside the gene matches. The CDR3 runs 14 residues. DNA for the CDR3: TGCGCCAGCAGTAGGGGGCATCTGGATTCACCCCTCCACTTT. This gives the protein CASSRGHLDSPLHF.

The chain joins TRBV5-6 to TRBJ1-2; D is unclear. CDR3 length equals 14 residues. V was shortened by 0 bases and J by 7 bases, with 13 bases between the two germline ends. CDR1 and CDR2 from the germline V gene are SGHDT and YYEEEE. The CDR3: CASSLALFSSGYTF. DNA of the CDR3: TGTGCCAGCAGCTTGGCTCTATTCAGTAGTGGCTACACCTTC.

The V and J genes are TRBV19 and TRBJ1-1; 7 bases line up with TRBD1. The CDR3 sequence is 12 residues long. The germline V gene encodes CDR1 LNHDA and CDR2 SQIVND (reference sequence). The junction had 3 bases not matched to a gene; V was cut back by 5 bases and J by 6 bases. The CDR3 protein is CASSVTGSEAFF. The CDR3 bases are TGTGCCAGTAGTGTGACAGGGTCTGAAGCTTTCTTT.

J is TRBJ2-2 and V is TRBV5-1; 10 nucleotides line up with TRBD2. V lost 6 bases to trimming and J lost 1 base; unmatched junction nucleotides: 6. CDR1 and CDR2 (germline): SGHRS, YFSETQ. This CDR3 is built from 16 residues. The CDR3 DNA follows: TGCGCCAGCAAAAAAGGACTAGCGGTGAACACCGGGGAGCTGTTTTTT. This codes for CASKKGLAVNTGELFF.

CDR3: CSGGGKETQYF. CDR3 in DNA: TGCAGCGGAGGGGGGAAAGAGACCCAGTACTTC. The chain recombines TRBV29-1 with TRBJ2-5; perhaps D is TRBD1 or TRBD2 (6 bases each). The V and J ends lost 7 bases and 3 bases respectively, with 9 bases between them. Per the germline V gene, CDR1 is SQVTM and CDR2 is ANQGSEA. The CDR3 is made up of 11 amino acids.

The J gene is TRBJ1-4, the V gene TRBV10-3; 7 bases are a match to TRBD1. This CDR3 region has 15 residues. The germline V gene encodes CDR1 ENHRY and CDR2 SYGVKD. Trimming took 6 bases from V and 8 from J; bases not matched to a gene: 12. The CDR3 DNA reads TGTGCCATCAGCCCCGTGGACAGGTCGGGGGAAAAACTGTTTTTT. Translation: CAISPVDRSGEKLFF.

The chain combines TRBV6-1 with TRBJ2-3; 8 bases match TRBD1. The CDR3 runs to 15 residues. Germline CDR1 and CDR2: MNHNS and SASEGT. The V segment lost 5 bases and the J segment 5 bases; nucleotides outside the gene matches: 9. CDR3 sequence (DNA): TGTGCCAGCAGTAACCGGGACAGGTTCATAGATACGCAGTATTTT. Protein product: CASSNRDRFIDTQYF.

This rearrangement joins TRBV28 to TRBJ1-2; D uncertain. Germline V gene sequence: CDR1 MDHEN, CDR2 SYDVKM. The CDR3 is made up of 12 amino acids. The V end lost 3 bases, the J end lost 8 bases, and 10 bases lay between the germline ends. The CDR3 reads CASSFRGRGYTF. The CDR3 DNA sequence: TGTGCCAGCAGTTTCCGGGGAAGGGGCTACACCTTC.

CDR3 nucleotides: TGTGCCAGTAGTCCCGTGTCACGGGCCAACGTCCTGACTTTC. Translated: CASSPVSRANVLTF. The chain links TRBV19 to TRBJ2-6; D uncertain. This CDR3 is 14 amino acids long. The germline V gene encodes CDR1 LNHDA and CDR2 SQIVND (reference sequence). Between the trimmed V and J ends, which lost 5 bases and 5 bases, there was a span of 10 bases.

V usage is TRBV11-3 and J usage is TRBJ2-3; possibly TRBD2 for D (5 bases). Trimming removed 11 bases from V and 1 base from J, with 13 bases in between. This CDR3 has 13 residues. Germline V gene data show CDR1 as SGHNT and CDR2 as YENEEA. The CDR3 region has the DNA TGTGCCTCCTCTTCGAGGGGCACAGATACGCAGTATTTT. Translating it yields CASSSRGTDTQYF.

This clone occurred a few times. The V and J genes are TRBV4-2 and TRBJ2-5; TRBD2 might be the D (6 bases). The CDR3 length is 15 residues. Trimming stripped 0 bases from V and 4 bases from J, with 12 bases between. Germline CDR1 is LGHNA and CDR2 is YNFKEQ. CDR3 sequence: CASSQEASEVETQYF. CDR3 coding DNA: TGTGCCAGCAGCCAAGAGGCTAGCGAAGTAGAGACCCAGTACTTC.

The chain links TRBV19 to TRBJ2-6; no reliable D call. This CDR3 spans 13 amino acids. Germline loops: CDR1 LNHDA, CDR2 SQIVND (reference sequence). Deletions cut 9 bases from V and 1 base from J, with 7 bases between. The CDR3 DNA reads TGTGCCAGCAAGCAGTCTGGGGCCAACGTCCTGACTTTC. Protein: CASKQSGANVLTF.

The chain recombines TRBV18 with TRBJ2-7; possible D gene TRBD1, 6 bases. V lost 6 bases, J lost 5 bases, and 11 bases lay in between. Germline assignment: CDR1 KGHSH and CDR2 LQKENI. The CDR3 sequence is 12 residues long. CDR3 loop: CASSSRGDEQYF. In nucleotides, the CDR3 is TGTGCCAGCTCTTCCAGGGGAGACGAGCAGTACTTC.

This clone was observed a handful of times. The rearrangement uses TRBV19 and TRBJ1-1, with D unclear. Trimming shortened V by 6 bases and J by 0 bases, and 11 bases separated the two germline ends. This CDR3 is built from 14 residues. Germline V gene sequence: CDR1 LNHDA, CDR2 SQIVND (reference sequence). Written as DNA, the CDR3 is TGTGCCAGTAGGAACAGCCACCTGAACACTGAAGCTTTCTTT. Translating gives CASRNSHLNTEAFF.

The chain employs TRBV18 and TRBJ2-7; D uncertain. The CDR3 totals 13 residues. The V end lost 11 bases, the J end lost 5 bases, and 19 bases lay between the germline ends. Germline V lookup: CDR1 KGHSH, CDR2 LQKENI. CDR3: CAVRNSGTNEQYF. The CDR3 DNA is TGTGCCGTGCGTAACTCAGGTACCAACGAGCAGTACTTC.

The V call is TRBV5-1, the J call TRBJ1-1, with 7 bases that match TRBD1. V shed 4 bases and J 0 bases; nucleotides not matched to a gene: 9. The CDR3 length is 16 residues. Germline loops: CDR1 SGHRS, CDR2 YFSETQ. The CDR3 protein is CASSLGQVYMNTEAFF. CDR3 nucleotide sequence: TGCGCCAGCAGCCTAGGACAGGTATACATGAACACTGAAGCTTTCTTT.

As DNA, the CDR3 is TGTGCCAGCAGCCTCGGAAGGGCCACTGAAGCTTTCTTT. Translation: CASSLGRATEAFF. The rearrangement joins TRBV13 to TRBJ1-1, with D unclear. There are 13 residues in the CDR3. The germline V gene encodes CDR1 PRHDT and CDR2 FYEKMQ (reference sequence). Trimming cost V 5 bases and J 4 bases, with 11 bases left between them.

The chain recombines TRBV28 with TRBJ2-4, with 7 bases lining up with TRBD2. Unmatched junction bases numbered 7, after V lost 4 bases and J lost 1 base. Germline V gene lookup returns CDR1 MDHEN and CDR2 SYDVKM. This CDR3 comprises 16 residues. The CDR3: CASSSGGTVAKNIQYF. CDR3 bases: TGTGCCAGCAGTTCCGGGGGGACGGTGGCCAAAAACATTCAGTACTTC.

The CDR3: CASSPLTVSLAGTDTQYF. The CDR3 nucleotides read TGTGCCAGCTCACCTTTGACAGTAAGCCTAGCGGGCACAGATACGCAGTATTTT. The chain carries TRBV18 and TRBJ2-3; 7 bases line up with TRBD2. V was clipped by 3 bases and J by 1 base; unmatched bases: 13. The CDR3 consists of 18 residues. CDR1 is KGHSH and CDR2 is LQKENI in the germline V gene.

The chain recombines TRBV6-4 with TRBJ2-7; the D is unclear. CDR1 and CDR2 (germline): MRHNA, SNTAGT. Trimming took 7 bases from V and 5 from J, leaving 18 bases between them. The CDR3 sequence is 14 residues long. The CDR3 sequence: CASKTVLGKDEQYF. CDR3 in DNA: TGTGCCAGCAAAACGGTCTTAGGGAAGGACGAGCAGTACTTC.

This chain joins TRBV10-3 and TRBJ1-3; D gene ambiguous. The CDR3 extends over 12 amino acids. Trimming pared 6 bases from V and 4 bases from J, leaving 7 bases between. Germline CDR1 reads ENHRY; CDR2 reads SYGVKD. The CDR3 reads CAIRDIGNTIYF. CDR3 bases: TGTGCCATCAGAGACATCGGAAACACCATATATTTT.

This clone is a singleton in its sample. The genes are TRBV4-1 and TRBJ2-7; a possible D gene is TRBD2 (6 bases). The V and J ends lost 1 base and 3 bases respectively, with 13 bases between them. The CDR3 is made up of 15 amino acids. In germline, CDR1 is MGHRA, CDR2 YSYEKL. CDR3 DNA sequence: TGCGCCAGCAGCCAAGTGGGGCGGGATCGCTACGAGCAGTACTTC. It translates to CASSQVGRDRYEQYF.

CDR3 nucleotide sequence: TGTGCCTGGAGAGGGATCAGGGGGATGCAGACCCAGTACTTC. Its protein is CAWRGIRGMQTQYF. The chain carries TRBV30 and TRBJ2-5; 7 positions match TRBD1. Trimming at V came to 3 bases and at J to 6 bases, leaving 10 bases not matched to a gene. The germline gives CDR1 GTSNPN, CDR2 SVGIG (reference sequence). The CDR3 spans 14 residues.

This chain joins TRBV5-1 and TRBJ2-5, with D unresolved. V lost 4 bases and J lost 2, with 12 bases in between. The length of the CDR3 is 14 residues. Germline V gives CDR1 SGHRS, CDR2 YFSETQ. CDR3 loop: CASSALGSQETQYF. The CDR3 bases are TGCGCCAGCAGCGCCCTAGGAAGTCAAGAGACCCAGTACTTC.

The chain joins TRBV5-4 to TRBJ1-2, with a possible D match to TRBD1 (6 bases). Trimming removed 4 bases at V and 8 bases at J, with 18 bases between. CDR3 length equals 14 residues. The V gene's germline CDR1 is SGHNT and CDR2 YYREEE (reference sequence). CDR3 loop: CASSDRDTLGGYTF. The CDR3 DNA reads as TGTGCCAGCAGCGACCGGGACACCCTAGGAGGCTACACCTTC.

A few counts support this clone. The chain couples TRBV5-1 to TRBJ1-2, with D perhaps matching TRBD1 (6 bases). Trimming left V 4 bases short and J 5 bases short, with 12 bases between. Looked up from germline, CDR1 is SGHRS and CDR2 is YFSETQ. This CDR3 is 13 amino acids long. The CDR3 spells CASSPWDTYGYTF. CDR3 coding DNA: TGCGCCAGCAGCCCCTGGGACACTTATGGCTACACCTTC.

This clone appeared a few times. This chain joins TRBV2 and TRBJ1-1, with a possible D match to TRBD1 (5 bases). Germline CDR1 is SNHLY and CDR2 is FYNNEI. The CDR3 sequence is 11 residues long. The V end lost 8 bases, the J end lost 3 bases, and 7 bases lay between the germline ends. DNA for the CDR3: TGTGCCAGCGGACATTACACTGAAGCTTTCTTT. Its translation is CASGHYTEAFF.

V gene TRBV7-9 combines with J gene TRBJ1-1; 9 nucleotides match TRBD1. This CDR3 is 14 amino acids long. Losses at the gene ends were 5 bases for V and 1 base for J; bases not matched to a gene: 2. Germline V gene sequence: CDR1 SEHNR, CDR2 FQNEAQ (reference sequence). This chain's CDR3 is CASSRTGANTEAFF. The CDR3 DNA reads TGTGCCAGCAGCCGGACAGGGGCGAACACTGAAGCTTTCTTT.

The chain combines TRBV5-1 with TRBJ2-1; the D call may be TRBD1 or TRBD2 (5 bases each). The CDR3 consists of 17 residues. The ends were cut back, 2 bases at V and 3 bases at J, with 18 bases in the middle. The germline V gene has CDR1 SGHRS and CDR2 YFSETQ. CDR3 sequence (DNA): TGCGCCAGCAGCTTCTCGTCGGGGCCCGGGAACTACAATGAGCAGTTCTTC. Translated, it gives CASSFSSGPGNYNEQFF.